This section outlines one T cell receptor beta chain sequence together with its context. Its cognate antigen is unknown. This entry comes from a study of radiotherapy plus CTLA-4 blockade in lung cancer. About the study: Objective responses were recorded in roughly 17% of patients, with disease control recorded in 25% to 35%.

With 4 bases clipped from V and 0 bases from J, the junction kept 11 bases outside the gene matches. Germline CDR1 reads SGHRS; CDR2 reads YFSETQ. The CDR3 runs 18 residues. Study-wide results and limits: Reports state that early shifts in blood T cell clones, with interferon-beta, best predicted response. Among blood TCR repertoires after radiotherapy plus ipilimumab, tumor-derived clones expanded.

CTLA-4 blockade with ipilimumab, together with focal radiation, was given to patients with chemo-refractory metastatic non-small-cell lung cancer. TCRdb keeps only in-frame clones here, not all; method: immunoSEQ multiplex PCR. The sample consists of tens of thousands of clones, around 84% of them appearing once. The TCR comes from a human donor with non-small cell lung cancer whose response to radiotherapy plus ipilimumab could not be evaluated. The sample was peripheral blood, taken from a patient treated with radiotherapy plus ipilimumab. The chain couples TRBV5-1 to TRBJ2-7, with 12 bases that match TRBD2. CDR3 nucleotide sequence: TGCGCCAGCAGCCCCGGGACTAGCGGGTCGGTGTACTCCTACGAGCAGTACTTC. Residues: CASSPGTSGSVYSYEQYF.